This T cell receptor (beta chain) was sequenced during a study of blood T cell repertoires in COVID-19. Study overall: In each case, the material was cDNA or gDNA derived from T cells, B-cell-depleted T cells, or PBMCs.

Only in-frame clones appear in the TCRdb table, and some are missing; sequencing was by immunoSEQ multiplex PCR. The table has under 300,000 clones, over 80% seen once; the top ten hold over 1.5%. This CDR3 has 15 amino acids. Between the trimmed V and J ends, which lost 3 bases and 4 bases, there was a span of 15 bases. Germline V gene sequence: CDR1 ENHRY, CDR2 SYGVKD. Enrollees, about 18 to 95 years old, lived in 24 US areas. Recovery among Cohort 3 donors was established by two negative PCRs, clearance, or symptom resolution. The TCR sequence derives from a woman aged 18 to 35 who had recovered from COVID-19. The chain combines TRBV10-3 with TRBJ1-1; the D gene is possibly TRBD1 (5 bases). The source material was PBMCs or T cells enriched from blood (not recorded which). The CDR3 bases are TGTGCCATCAGTGACCGGAATTCGGGGGGCACTGAAGCTTTCTTT. Protein: CAISDRNSGGTEAFF.